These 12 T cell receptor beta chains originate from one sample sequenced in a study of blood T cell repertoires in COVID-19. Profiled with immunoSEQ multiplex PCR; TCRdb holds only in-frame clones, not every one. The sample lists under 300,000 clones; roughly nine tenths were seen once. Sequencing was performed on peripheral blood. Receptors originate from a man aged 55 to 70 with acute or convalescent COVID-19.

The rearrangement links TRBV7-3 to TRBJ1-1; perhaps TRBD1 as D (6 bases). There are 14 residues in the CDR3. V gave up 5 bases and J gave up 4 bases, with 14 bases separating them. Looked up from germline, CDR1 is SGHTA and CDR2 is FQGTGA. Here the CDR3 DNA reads TGTGCCAGCAGCGCTGCGGGGGGGCGCACTGAAGCTTTCTTT. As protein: CASSAAGGRTEAFF.

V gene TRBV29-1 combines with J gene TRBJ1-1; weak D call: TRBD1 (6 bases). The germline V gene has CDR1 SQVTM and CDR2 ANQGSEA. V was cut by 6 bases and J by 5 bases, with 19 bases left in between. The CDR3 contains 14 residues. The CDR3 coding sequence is TGCAGCGTAGTCAAGCGGGGGGCGCGTACTGAAGCTTTCTTT. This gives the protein CSVVKRGARTEAFF.

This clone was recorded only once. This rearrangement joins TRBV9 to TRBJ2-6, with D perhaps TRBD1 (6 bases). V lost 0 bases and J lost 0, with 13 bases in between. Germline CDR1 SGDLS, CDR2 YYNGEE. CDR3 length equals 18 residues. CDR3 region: CASSVDWTVSSGANVLTF. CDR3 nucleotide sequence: TGTGCCAGCAGCGTAGACTGGACAGTGAGCTCTGGGGCCAACGTCCTGACTTTC.

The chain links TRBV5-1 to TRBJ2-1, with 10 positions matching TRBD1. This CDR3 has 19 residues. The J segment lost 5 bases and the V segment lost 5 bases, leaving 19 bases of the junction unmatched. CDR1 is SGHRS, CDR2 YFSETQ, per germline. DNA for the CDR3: TGCGCCAGCAGTTCTACACCCGGGTTCGGGACAGGGGCCCACAATGAGCAGTTCTTC. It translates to CASSSTPGFGTGAHNEQFF.

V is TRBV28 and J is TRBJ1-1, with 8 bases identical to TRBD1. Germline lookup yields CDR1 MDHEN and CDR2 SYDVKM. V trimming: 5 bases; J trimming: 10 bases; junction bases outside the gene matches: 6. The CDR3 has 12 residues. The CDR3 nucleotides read TGTGCCAGCAGTACGCAGGGGGCGGGAGCTTTCTTT. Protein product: CASSTQGAGAFF.

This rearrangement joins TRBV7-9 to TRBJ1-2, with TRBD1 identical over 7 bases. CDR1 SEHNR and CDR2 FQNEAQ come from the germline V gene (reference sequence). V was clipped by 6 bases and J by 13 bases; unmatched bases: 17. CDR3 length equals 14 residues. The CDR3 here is CASRPRQGTMSLTF. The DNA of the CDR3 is TGTGCCAGCAGACCAAGACAGGGAACTATGAGTCTCACCTTC.

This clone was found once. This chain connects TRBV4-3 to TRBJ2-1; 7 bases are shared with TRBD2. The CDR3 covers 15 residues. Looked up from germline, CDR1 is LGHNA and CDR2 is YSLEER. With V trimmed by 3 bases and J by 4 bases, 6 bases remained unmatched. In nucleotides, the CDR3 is TGCGCCAGCAGCCAGGGGGGGGATATGTACAATGAGCAGTTCTTC. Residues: CASSQGGDMYNEQFF.

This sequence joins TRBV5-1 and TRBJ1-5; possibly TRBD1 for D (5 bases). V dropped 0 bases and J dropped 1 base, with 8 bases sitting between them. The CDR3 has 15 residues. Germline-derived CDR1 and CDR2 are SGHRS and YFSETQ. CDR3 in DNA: TGCGCCAGCAGCTTGGAGCCAGGGAGCAATCAGCCCCAGCATTTT. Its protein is CASSLEPGSNQPQHF.

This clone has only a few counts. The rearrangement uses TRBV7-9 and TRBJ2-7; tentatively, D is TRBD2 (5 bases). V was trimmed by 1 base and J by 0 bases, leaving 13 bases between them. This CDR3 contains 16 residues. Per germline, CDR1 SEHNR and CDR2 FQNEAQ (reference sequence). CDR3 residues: CASSLEGRAYSYEQYF. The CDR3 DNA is TGTGCCAGCAGCTTAGAAGGGCGGGCCTACTCCTACGAGCAGTACTTC.

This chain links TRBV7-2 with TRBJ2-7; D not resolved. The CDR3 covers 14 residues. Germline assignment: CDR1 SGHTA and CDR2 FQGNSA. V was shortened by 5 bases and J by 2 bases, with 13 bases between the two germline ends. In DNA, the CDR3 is TGTGCCAGCAGCCTAATGGCAGGCACCTACGAGCAGTACTTC. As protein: CASSLMAGTYEQYF.

This chain's CDR3 is CASSLGEFSEQYF. The CDR3 bases are TGTGCCAGCAGCTTAGGGGAGTTCTCCGAGCAGTACTTC. The genes are TRBV7-9 and TRBJ2-7; perhaps TRBD2 as D (5 bases). Germline V lookup: CDR1 SEHNR, CDR2 FQNEAQ (reference sequence). Trimming shortened V by 1 base and J by 6 bases, and 10 bases separated the two germline ends. There are 13 residues in the CDR3.

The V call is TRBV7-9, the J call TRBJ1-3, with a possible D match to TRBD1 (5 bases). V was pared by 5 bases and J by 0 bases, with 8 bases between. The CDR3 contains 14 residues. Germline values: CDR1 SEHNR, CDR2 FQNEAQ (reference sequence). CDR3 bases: TGTGCCAGCAGCCCAGGGTACTCTGGAAACACCATATATTTT. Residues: CASSPGYSGNTIYF.